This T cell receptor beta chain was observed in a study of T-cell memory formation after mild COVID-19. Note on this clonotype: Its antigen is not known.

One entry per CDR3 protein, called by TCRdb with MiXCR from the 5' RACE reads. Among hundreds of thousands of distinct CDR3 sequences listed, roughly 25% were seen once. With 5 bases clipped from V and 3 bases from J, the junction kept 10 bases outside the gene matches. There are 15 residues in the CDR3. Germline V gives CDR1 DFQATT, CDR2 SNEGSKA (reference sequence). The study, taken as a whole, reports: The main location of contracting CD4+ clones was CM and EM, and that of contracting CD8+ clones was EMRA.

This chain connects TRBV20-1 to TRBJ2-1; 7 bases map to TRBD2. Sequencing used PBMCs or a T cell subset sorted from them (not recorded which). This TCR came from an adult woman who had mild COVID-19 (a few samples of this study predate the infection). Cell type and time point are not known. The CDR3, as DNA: TGCAGTGCTCTTGGGCCAGCGGGGAGCTACAATGAGCAGTTCTTC. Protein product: CSALGPAGSYNEQFF.